The 9 T cell receptor beta chains listed next were all sequenced from one sample in a study of CD8 T cells in ankylosing spondylitis. Findings and caveats of the study: A TCR beta motif of under 10 highly homologous variants appeared characteristic of ankylosing spondylitis blood.

One entry per CDR3 protein, called by TCRdb with MiXCR from the 5' RACE reads. This table holds fewer than 650,000 distinct CDR3 sequences, 10% to 15% found once. Their cognate antigens are unknown. The sequencing sample was made of blood, either unsorted or a sorted T cell fraction (not recorded which). Receptor source: a male donor with ankylosing spondylitis.

The CDR3 region is CASSLVRGISANTDTQYF. CDR3 in DNA: TGTGCCAGCAGCTTAGTCCGAGGTATTAGCGCTAACACAGATACGCAGTATTTT. This sequence joins TRBV11-2 and TRBJ2-3; the D gene is possibly TRBD2 (5 bases). Between the trimmed V and J ends, which lost 1 base and 2 bases, there was a span of 19 bases. The CDR3 extends over 18 amino acids. CDR1 is SGHAT and CDR2 is FQNNGV in the germline V gene.

In this sample, this clonotype turned up many times. The V and J genes are TRBV7-9 and TRBJ2-5; 7 bases fit TRBD2. The CDR3 has 11 amino acids. The trim removed 6 bases at V and 13 bases at J, leaving 8 bases unmatched. Germline assignment: CDR1 SEHNR and CDR2 FQNEAQ (reference sequence). CDR3 in DNA: TGTGCCAGCAGTCCCCAACTAGCGCTGTACTTC. It is translated as CASSPQLALYF.

The V and J genes are TRBV5-6 and TRBJ2-7, with 10 bases matching TRBD2. The V gene end was trimmed by 0 bases and the J gene end by 0 bases; junction bases not matched to a gene: 6. CDR1 and CDR2 (germline): SGHDT, YYEEEE. This CDR3 spans 17 amino acids. The CDR3 DNA is TGTGCCAGCAGCTTGGGGCTAGCGGGAGTGATCTCCTACGAGCAGTACTTC. Translated, it gives CASSLGLAGVISYEQYF.

In its sample, this clonotype was seen a few times. The chain employs TRBV20-1 and TRBJ2-7; no firm D call. Trimming shortened V by 0 bases and J by 3 bases, and 9 bases separated the two germline ends. There are 13 residues in the CDR3. Germline assignment: CDR1 DFQATT and CDR2 SNEGSKA (reference sequence). The chain's CDR3 is CSARDPTNYEQYF. The CDR3 nucleotides read TGCAGTGCTAGAGATCCCACAAACTACGAGCAGTACTTC.

This clonotype was counted ten times or more. The chain couples TRBV5-1 to TRBJ2-1; perhaps TRBD2 as D (6 bases). The ends were cut back, 1 base at V and 3 bases at J, with 11 bases in the middle. Germline values: CDR1 SGHRS, CDR2 YFSETQ. CDR3 length: 15 amino acids. The chain's CDR3 is CASSLSAGNYNEQFF. In nucleotides, the CDR3 is TGCGCCAGCAGCTTGTCGGCGGGGAACTACAATGAGCAGTTCTTC.

A few counts support this clonotype. The gene calls are TRBV20-1 and TRBJ1-6, with a tentative D call TRBD1 (6 bases). This CDR3 region has 15 residues. V dropped 5 bases and J dropped 1 base, with 12 bases sitting between them. From germline, CDR1 is DFQATT and CDR2 SNEGSKA (reference sequence). The DNA of the CDR3 is TGCAGTGCTTTACAGGGAGGGTCCTATAATTCACCCCTCCACTTT. Translated, it gives CSALQGGSYNSPLHF.

This chain joins TRBV20-1 and TRBJ1-2; no definite D call. The V end was cut by 5 bases, the J end by 6 bases, with 19 bases between. CDR1 is DFQATT and CDR2 is SNEGSKA in the germline V gene (reference sequence). The CDR3 is 14 residues long. The CDR3, as DNA: TGCAGTGCTTCCCGAACGAGGGTTGGTGATGGCTACACCTTC. Protein product: CSASRTRVGDGYTF.

This clonotype was picked up a small number of times. V gene TRBV29-1 combines with J gene TRBJ2-1, with D hard to call. Trimming cost V 2 bases and J 1 base, with 15 bases left between them. CDR1 and CDR2 from the germline V gene are SQVTM and ANQGSEA. The CDR3 is made up of 16 amino acids. The CDR3 sequence: CSVESPGRKSYNEQFF. In DNA, the CDR3 is TGCAGCGTTGAATCCCCCGGGCGGAAGTCCTACAATGAGCAGTTCTTC.

This clonotype was detected many times. The rearrangement joins TRBV5-1 to TRBJ2-1; D may be TRBD2 (6 bases). Germline CDR1 reads SGHRS; CDR2 reads YFSETQ. The V gene lost 0 bases and the J gene lost 6 bases, with 10 bases spanning the gap. This CDR3 contains 14 residues. The DNA of the CDR3 is TGCGCCAGCAGCTTGGAAAGGGACTTCAATGAGCAGTTCTTC. The encoded protein is CASSLERDFNEQFF.